This T cell receptor beta chain was found in a study of blood T cell repertoires in COVID-19. The length of the CDR3 is 14 residues. V shed 5 bases, J shed 7 bases, and the junction held 7 bases outside the gene matches. Germline V gene sequence: CDR1 SNHLY, CDR2 FYNNEI. TCRdb's copy holds only in-frame clones and misses some; the assay was immunoSEQ multiplex PCR. This table has around 80,000 clones, about 80% appearing once. The sequence was collected from a human donor in a cohort sampled during active COVID-19. Source material: peripheral blood. The J gene is TRBJ1-5, the V gene TRBV2; 8 nucleotides match TRBD1. CDR3 sequence reads: CASSNDRGGQPQHF. CDR3 nucleotide sequence: TGTGCCAGCAGTAATGACAGGGGAGGACAGCCCCAGCATTTT.